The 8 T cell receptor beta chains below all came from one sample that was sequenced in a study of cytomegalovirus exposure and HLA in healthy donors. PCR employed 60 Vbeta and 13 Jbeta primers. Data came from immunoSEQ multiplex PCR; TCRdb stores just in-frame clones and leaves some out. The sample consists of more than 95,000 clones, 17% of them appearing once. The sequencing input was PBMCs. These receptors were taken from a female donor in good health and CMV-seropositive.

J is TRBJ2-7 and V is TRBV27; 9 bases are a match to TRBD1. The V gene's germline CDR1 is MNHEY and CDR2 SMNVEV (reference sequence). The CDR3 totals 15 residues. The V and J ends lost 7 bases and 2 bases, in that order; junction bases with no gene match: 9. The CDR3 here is CASTSWDRVTYEQYF. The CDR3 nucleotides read TGTGCCAGCACCTCCTGGGACAGGGTAACCTACGAGCAGTACTTC.

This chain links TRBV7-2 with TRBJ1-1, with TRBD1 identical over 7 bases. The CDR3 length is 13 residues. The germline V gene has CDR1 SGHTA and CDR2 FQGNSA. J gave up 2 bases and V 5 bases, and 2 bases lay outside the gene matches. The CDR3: CASSRQGNTEAFF. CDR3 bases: TGTGCCAGCAGCCGACAGGGAAACACTGAAGCTTTCTTT.

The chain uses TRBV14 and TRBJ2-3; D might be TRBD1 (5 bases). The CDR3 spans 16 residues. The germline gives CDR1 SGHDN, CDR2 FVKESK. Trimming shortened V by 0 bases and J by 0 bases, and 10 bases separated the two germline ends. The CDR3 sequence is CASSQERGFSTDTQYF. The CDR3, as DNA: TGTGCCAGCAGCCAAGAAAGGGGATTTAGCACAGATACGCAGTATTTT.

The CDR3 sequence is CASSFLTDQETQYF. CDR3 DNA sequence: TGCGCCAGCAGCTTTCTGACAGACCAAGAGACCCAGTACTTC. The V call is TRBV5-1, the J call TRBJ2-5; weak D call: TRBD1 (5 bases). The CDR3 covers 14 residues. Germline CDR1 is SGHRS and CDR2 is YFSETQ. Trimming cost V 2 bases and J 0 bases, with 8 bases left between them.

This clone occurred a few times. CDR3 nucleotide sequence: TGTGCCAGCAGGCCCGAAGGGGCCGATACGCAGTATTTT. Amino acids: CASRPEGADTQYF. The V call is TRBV6-5, the J call TRBJ2-3; maybe TRBD1 (5 bases). The CDR3 covers 13 residues. Per the germline V gene, CDR1 is MNHEY and CDR2 is SVGAGI. Trimming removed 6 bases from V and 6 bases from J, with 13 bases in between.

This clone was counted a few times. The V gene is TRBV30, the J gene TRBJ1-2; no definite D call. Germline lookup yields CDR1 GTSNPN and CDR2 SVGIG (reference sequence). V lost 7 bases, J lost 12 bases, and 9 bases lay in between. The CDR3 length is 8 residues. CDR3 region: CASSGNTF. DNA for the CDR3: TGTGCCTCCTCGGGTAACACCTTC. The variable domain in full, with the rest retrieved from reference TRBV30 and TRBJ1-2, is SQTIHQWPATLVQPVGSPLSLECTVEGTSNPNLYWYRQAAGRGLQLLFYSVGIGQISSEVPQNLSASRPQDRQFILSSKKLLLSDSGFYLCASSGNTFGSGTRLTVV.

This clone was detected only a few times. In nucleotides, the CDR3 is TGTGCCAGCAGTGCACAGACTAGCGGGAGAGAGACCCAGTACTTC. Its protein product is CASSAQTSGRETQYF. The chain has TRBV6-5 and TRBJ2-5; the match to TRBD2 covers 12 bases. Germline loops: CDR1 MNHEY, CDR2 SVGAGI. J gave up 4 bases and V 5 bases, and 5 bases lay outside the gene matches. This CDR3 comprises 15 residues.

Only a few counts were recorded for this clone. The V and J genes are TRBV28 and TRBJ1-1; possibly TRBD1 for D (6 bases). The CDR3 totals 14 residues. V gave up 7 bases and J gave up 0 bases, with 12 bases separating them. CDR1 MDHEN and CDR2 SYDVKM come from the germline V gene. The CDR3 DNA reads TGTGCCAGCACTGCACAGGGACTGAACACTGAAGCTTTCTTT. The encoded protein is CASTAQGLNTEAFF.